This entry concerns a single T cell receptor beta chain. Its antigen is still unknown. The sample belongs to a study of T cells in Graves' hyperthyroidism and ophthalmopathy. Points from the study as a whole: A median around six months before onset, the model predicted ophthalmopathy.

The CDR3 regions of TCR beta were amplified from RNA transcripts. HTBI primers were used for first-round RT-PCR of the TCR CDR3. One entry per CDR3 protein, called by TCRdb with MiXCR from the multiplex PCR reads. The sample lists some 350,000 distinct CDR3 sequences, approximately 25% occurring once. Clinical symptoms, serum thyroxine, TRAb, thyroid ultrasound and orbital computed tomography established diagnosis. The CDR3 sequence is 16 residues long. V was pared by 8 bases and J by 3 bases, with 10 bases of the junction left unmatched. Germline V CDR1 and CDR2: LNHDA, SQIVND (reference sequence). V gene TRBV19 combines with J gene TRBJ1-1; the match to TRBD1 covers 12 bases. Sequenced material: blood. The origin of this receptor is a man in his fifties with Graves' hyperthyroidism. The CDR3 spells CASRLTGTGGHTEAFF. The CDR3 bases are TGTGCCAGTCGTCTTACCGGGACAGGGGGCCACACTGAAGCTTTCTTT.